These 10 T cell receptor beta chains came from one sample sequenced in a study of PD-1 blockade in classical Hodgkin lymphoma. Time point meaning: cycle 4 day 1 (C4D1), after 5 to 7 weeks of nivolumab. Relapse after autologous stem cell transplantation occurred in every patient, and brentuximab vedotin exposure varied. Generated by immunoSEQ multiplex PCR, the TCRdb table keeps only in-frame clones and is missing some. The repertoire holds roughly 30,000 clones, with around 81% as singletons. The sample in question was peripheral blood mononuclear cells (PBMCs), obtained before the fourth cycle of nivolumab. The receptors originated from a human donor with classical Hodgkin lymphoma.

The V and J genes are TRBV7-2 and TRBJ2-3; 13 bases match TRBD2. This CDR3 is built from 15 residues. Germline V gene lookup returns CDR1 SGHTA and CDR2 FQGNSA. Germline trimming cut 4 bases from V and 4 bases from J; bases unmatched to any gene: 2. The CDR3 loop reads CASSWTSGGADTQYF. CDR3 nucleotide sequence: TGTGCCAGCAGCTGGACTAGCGGGGGAGCAGATACGCAGTATTTT.

The V call is TRBV7-2, the J call TRBJ2-7, with 10 positions matching TRBD2. CDR3 size: 15 residues. Germline V gene data show CDR1 as SGHTA and CDR2 as FQGNSA. With 4 bases clipped from V and 2 bases from J, the junction kept 5 bases outside the gene matches. In nucleotides, the CDR3 is TGTGCCAGCAGCTACCTAGCGGGGGCCGCCTACGAGCAGTACGTC. Translated: CASSYLAGAAYEQYV.

The rearrangement joins TRBV19 to TRBJ2-2, with D hard to call. V was trimmed by 3 bases and J by 5 bases, leaving 7 bases between them. This CDR3 has 13 residues. The V gene's germline CDR1 is LNHDA and CDR2 SQIVND (reference sequence). The DNA of the CDR3 is TGTGCCAGTAGTATTGGCCGGACCGGGGAGCTGTTTTTT. Residues: CASSIGRTGELFF.

The rearrangement links TRBV19 to TRBJ2-3, with D maybe TRBD1 (6 bases). This CDR3 has 18 residues. Between the trimmed V and J ends, which lost 4 bases and 3 bases, there was a span of 23 bases. Looked up from germline, CDR1 is LNHDA and CDR2 is SQIVND (reference sequence). The CDR3 DNA sequence: TGTGCCAGTAGTAGCCTAGCTGGCAGGGGCAGCCGAACAGATACGCAGTATTTT. Translating it yields CASSSLAGRGSRTDTQYF.

V gene TRBV9 combines with J gene TRBJ1-1, with TRBD1 matching over 10 bases. Germline V gene data show CDR1 as SGDLS and CDR2 as YYNGEE. The ends lost 4 bases at V and 6 bases at J; junction bases unmatched: 6. The CDR3 contains 14 residues. The CDR3 nucleotides are TGTGCCAGCAGCAGACGACAGGGGGCATCTGAAGCTTTCTTT. Its protein is CASSRRQGASEAFF.

The rearrangement joins TRBV29-1 to TRBJ2-2, with D unresolved. Between the trimmed V and J ends, which lost 4 bases and 6 bases, there was a span of 9 bases. The CDR3 runs 12 residues. Germline V gene data show CDR1 as SQVTM and CDR2 as ANQGSEA. CDR3 protein: CSVVETAGELFF. Here the CDR3 DNA reads TGCAGCGTTGTCGAGACCGCCGGGGAGCTGTTTTTT.

The chain is built from TRBV30 and TRBJ1-2; 8 bases are a match to TRBD1. The CDR3 runs 14 residues. Trimming removed 3 bases from V and 4 bases from J; junction bases left unmatched: 7. Looked up from germline, CDR1 is GTSNPN and CDR2 is SVGIG (reference sequence). This CDR3 is CAWRGDRYGYGYTF. As DNA, the CDR3 is TGTGCCTGGAGAGGGGACAGGTATGGCTATGGCTACACCTTC.

The chain has TRBV28 and TRBJ2-1; tentatively, D is TRBD2 (5 bases). CDR1 and CDR2 from the germline V gene are MDHEN and SYDVKM. CDR3 size: 15 residues. Trimming pared 2 bases from V and 0 bases from J, leaving 8 bases between. CDR3 amino acids: CASSLVGSSYNEQFF. CDR3 nucleotides: TGTGCCAGCAGTTTAGTAGGGAGCTCCTACAATGAGCAGTTCTTC.

This clone was seen more than once but under ten times. The chain recombines TRBV5-6 with TRBJ2-4, with TRBD2 identical over 9 bases. Germline loops: CDR1 SGHDT, CDR2 YYEEEE. Trimming cost V 4 bases and J 7 bases; bases outside gene matches: 18. The CDR3 loop spans 18 amino acids. The CDR3 coding sequence is TGTGCCAGCAGCCCAACCTTTTCGACCCAGCGGGAGGTCAACATTCAGTACTTC. It is translated as CASSPTFSTQREVNIQYF.

Only a few counts were recorded for this clone. V is TRBV18 and J is TRBJ2-1; D unresolved. Germline-derived CDR1 and CDR2 are KGHSH and LQKENI. The CDR3 covers 16 residues. Trimming removed 0 bases at V and 5 bases at J, with 14 bases between. CDR3 residues: CASSPPSQLENNEQFF. The CDR3 region has the DNA TGTGCCAGCTCACCACCGAGTCAACTCGAGAACAATGAGCAGTTCTTC.